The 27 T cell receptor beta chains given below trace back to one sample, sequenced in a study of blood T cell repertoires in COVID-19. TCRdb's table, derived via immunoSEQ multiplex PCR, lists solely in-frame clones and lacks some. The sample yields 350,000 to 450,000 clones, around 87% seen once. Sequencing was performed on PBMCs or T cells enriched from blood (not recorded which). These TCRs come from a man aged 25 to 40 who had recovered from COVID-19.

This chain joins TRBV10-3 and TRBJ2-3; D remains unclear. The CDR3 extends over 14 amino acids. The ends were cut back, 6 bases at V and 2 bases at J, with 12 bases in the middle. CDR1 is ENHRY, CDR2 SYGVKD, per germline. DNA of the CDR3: TGTGCCATCAGCGACACTGACCCCACAGATACGCAGTATTTT. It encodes CAISDTDPTDTQYF.

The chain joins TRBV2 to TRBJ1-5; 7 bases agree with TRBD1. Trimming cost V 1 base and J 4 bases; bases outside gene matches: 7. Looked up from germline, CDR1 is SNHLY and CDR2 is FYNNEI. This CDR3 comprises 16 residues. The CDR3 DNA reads TGTGCCAGCAGTGAAGGAAGGGGGCTCTGGAATCAGCCCCAGCATTTT. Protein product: CASSEGRGLWNQPQHF.

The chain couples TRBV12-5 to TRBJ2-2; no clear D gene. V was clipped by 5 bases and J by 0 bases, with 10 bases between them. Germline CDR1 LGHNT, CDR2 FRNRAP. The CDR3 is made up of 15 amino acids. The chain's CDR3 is CASGPPRTNTGELFF. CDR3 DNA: TGTGCTAGTGGTCCCCCGCGTACGAACACCGGGGAGCTGTTTTTT.

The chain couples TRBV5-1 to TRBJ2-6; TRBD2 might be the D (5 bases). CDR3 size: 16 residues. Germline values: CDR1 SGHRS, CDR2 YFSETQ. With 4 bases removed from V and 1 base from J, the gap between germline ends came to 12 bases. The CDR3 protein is CASSPGGQSGANVLTF. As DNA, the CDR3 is TGCGCCAGCAGCCCGGGCGGGCAATCTGGGGCCAACGTCCTGACTTTC.

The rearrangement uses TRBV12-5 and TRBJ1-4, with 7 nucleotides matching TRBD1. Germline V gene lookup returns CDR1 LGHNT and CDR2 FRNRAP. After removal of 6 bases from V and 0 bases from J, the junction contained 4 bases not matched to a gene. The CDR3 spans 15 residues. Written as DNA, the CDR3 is TGTGCTAGTGGCACAGGGGCTGCAACTAATGAAAAACTGTTTTTT. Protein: CASGTGAATNEKLFF.

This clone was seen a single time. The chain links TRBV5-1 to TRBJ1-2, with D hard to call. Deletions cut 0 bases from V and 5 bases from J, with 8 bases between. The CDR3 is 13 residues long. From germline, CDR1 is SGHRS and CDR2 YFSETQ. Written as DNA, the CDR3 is TGCGCCAGCAGCTTGGACGGGATTTATGGCTACACCTTC. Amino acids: CASSLDGIYGYTF.

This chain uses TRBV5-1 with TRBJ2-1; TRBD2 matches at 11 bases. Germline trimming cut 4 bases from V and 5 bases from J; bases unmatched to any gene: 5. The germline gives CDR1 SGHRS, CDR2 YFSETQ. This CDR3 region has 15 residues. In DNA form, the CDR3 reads TGCGCCAGCAGCCGGACTAGCGGGCCGAACAATGAGCAGTTCTTC. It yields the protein CASSRTSGPNNEQFF.

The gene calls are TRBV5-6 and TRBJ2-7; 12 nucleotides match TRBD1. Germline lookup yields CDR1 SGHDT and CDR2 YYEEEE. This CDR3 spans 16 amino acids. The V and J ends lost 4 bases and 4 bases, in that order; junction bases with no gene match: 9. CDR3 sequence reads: CASSPPRDRGRYEQYF. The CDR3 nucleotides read TGTGCCAGCAGCCCCCCCCGGGACAGGGGGCGGTACGAGCAGTACTTC.

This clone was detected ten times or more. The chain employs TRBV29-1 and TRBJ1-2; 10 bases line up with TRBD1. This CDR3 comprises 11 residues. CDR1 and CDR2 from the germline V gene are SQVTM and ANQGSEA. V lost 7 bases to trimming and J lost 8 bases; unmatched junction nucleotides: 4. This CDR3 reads CSGGTGEGYTF. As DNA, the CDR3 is TGCAGCGGGGGGACAGGGGAAGGCTACACCTTC. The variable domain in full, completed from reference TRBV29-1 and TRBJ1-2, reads SAVISQKPSRDICQRGTSLTIQCQVDSQVTMMFWYRQQPGQSLTLIATANQGSEATYESGFVIDKFPISRPNLTFSTLTVSNMSPEDSSIYLCSGGTGEGYTFGSGTRLTVV.

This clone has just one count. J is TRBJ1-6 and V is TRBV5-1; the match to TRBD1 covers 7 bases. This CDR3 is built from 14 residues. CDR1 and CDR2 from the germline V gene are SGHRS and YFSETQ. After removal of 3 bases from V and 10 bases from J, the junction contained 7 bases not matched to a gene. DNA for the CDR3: TGCGCCAGCAGCTACGGACAGGATGTGTCACCCCTCCACTTT. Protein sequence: CASSYGQDVSPLHF.

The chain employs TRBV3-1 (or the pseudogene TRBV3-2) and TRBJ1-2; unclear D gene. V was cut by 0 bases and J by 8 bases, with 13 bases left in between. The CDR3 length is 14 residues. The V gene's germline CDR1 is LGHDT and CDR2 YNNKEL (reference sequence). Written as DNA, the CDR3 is TGTGCCAGCAGCCAAGATTCGGAGGAGGCCGGCTACACCTTC. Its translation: CASSQDSEEAGYTF.

The CDR3 reads CASSATTGVSGNTIYF. The CDR3, as DNA: TGTGCCAGCAGCGCTACCACAGGGGTATCTGGAAACACCATATATTTT. The V call is TRBV9, the J call TRBJ1-3, with 7 bases lining up with TRBD1. The CDR3 totals 16 residues. The trim removed 3 bases at V and 1 base at J, leaving 7 bases unmatched. CDR1 and CDR2 from the germline V gene are SGDLS and YYNGEE.

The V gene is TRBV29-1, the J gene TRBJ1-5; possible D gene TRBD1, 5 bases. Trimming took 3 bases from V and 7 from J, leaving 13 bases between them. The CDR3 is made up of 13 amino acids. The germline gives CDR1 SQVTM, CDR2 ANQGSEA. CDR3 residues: CSVDIGVGQPQHF. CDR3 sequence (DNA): TGCAGCGTTGATATAGGGGTTGGGCAGCCCCAGCATTTT.

CDR3 DNA: TGTGCCACCAGCCAGGGGGCCCGATCCTACGAGCAGTACTTC. This codes for CATSQGARSYEQYF. The rearrangement links TRBV24-1 to TRBJ2-7; 8 bases map to TRBD1. J lost 1 base, V lost 7 bases, and 5 bases had no gene match. Germline V gene sequence: CDR1 KGHDR, CDR2 SFDVKD. The CDR3 is made up of 14 amino acids.

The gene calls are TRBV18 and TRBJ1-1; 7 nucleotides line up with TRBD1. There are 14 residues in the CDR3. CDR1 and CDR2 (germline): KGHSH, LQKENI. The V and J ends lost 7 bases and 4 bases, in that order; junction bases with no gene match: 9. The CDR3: CASFSRQGGTEAFF. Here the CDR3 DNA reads TGTGCCAGCTTCTCAAGACAGGGCGGCACTGAAGCTTTCTTT.

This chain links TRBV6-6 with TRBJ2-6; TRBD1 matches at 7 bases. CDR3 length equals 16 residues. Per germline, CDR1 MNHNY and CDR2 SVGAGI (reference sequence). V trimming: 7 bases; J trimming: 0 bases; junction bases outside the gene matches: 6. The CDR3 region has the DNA TGTGCCAGCACCACAGGGGTATACTCTGGGGCCAACGTCCTGACTTTC. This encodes CASTTGVYSGANVLTF.

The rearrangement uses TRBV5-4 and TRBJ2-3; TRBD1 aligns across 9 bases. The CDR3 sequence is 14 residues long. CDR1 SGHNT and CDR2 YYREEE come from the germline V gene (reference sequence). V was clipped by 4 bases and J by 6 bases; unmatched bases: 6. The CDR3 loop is CASSPGTGSDTQYF. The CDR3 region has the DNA TGTGCCAGCAGCCCCGGGACAGGGAGTGATACGCAGTATTTT.

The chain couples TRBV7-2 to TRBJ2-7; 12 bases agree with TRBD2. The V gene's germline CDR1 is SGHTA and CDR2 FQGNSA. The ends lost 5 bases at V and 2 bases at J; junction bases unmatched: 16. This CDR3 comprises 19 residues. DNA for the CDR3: TGTGCCAGCAGCGCACAATCCGGGACTAGCGGGTTTACCCCCTACGAGCAGTACTTC. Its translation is CASSAQSGTSGFTPYEQYF.

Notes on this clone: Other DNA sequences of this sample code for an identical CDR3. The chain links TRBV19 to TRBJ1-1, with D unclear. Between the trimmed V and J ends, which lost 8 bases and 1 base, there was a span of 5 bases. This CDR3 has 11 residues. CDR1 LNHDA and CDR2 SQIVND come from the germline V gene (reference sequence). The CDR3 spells CASRRNTEAFF. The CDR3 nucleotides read TGTGCCAGTCGGAGGAACACTGAAGCTTTCTTT.

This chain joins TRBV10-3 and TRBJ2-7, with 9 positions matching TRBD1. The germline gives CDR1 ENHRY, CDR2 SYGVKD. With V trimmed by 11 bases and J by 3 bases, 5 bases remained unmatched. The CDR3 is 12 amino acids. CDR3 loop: CAVTGQGYEQYF. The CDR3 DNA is TGTGCCGTTACGGGACAGGGCTACGAGCAGTACTTC.

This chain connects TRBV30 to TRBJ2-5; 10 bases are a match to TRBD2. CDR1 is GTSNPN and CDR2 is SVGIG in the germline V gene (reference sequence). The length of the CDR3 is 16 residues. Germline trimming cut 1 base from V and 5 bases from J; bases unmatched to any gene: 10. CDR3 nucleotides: TGTGCCTGGAGTGGTTCCCCCGGGACTAGCGCGGAGACCCAGTACTTC. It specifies CAWSGSPGTSAETQYF.

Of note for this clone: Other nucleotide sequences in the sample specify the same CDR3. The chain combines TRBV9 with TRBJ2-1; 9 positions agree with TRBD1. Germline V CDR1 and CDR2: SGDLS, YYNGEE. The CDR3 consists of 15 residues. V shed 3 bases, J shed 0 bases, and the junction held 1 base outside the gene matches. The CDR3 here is CASSGGQGSYNEQFF. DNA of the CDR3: TGTGCCAGCAGCGGGGGACAGGGCTCCTACAATGAGCAGTTCTTC.

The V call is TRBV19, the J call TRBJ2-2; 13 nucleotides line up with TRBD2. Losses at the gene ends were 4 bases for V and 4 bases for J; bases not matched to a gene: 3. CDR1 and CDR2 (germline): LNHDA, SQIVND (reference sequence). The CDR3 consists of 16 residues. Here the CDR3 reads CASSKGLAGITGELFF. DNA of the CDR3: TGTGCCAGTAGTAAGGGACTAGCGGGGATCACCGGGGAGCTGTTTTTT. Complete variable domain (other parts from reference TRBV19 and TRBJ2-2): DGGITQSPKYLFRKEGQNVTLSCEQNLNHDAMYWYRQDPGQGLRLIYYSQIVNDFQKGDIAEGYSVSREKKESFPLTVTSAQKNPTAFYLCASSKGLAGITGELFFGEGSRLTVL.

This chain's CDR3 is CASSPTDSNYGYTF. In DNA form, the CDR3 reads TGTGCCAGCAGCCCGACAGATTCTAACTATGGCTACACCTTC. The chain combines TRBV3-1 (or the pseudogene TRBV3-2) with TRBJ1-2; D might be TRBD1 (5 bases). The germline gives CDR1 LGHDT, CDR2 YNNKEL (reference sequence). The CDR3 covers 14 residues. Trimming removed 4 bases from V and 0 bases from J, with 9 bases in between.

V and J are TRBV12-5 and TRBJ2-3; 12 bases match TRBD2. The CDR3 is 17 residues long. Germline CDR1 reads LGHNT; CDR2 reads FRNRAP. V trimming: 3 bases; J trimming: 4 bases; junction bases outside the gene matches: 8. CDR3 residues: CASGLLAGGLQADTQYF. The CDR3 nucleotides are TGTGCTAGTGGTTTACTAGCGGGAGGCCTTCAGGCAGATACGCAGTATTTT.

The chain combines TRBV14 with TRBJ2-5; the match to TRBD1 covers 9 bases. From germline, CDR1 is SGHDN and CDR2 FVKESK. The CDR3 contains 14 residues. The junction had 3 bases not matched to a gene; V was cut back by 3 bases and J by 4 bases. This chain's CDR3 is CASSQNRGRETQYF. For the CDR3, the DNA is TGTGCCAGCAGCCAGAACAGGGGGCGAGAGACCCAGTACTTC.

The CDR3 DNA reads TGTGCCAGCAGTCCGGGACAAGTGCTCTATGGCTACACCTTC. It is translated as CASSPGQVLYGYTF. The chain uses TRBV28 and TRBJ1-2, with D possibly being TRBD1 (6 bases). Trimming stripped 5 bases from V and 4 bases from J, with 14 bases between. The CDR3 spans 14 residues. CDR1 is MDHEN and CDR2 is SYDVKM in the germline V gene.